This entry lists 21 T cell receptor beta chains sequenced from one sample in a study of cytomegalovirus exposure and HLA in healthy donors. The PCR ran on 60 Vbeta and 13 Jbeta primers. Assay used: immunoSEQ multiplex PCR; TCRdb lists only in-frame clones, some missing. There are about 240,000 clones in the sample; 70% to 90% occur only once, and around 0.22% lies in the top ten. Input material: PBMCs. The receptor set was obtained from a girl aged 2-10 years in good health and CMV-seronegative.

The gene calls are TRBV5-1 and TRBJ2-1; the match to TRBD1 covers 7 bases. Germline V CDR1 and CDR2: SGHRS, YFSETQ. After removal of 3 bases from V and 4 bases from J, the junction contained 10 bases not matched to a gene. The CDR3 is made up of 16 amino acids. The CDR3 region has the DNA TGCGCCAGCAGCTCTTCGGACAGGTTCATATACAATGAGCAGTTCTTC. Amino acid sequence: CASSSSDRFIYNEQFF.

This clone was picked up one time. Here the CDR3 DNA reads TGTGCCAGCAGACCTCTAGCGGGAGCCTACAATGAGCAGTTCTTC. Protein sequence: CASRPLAGAYNEQFF. The chain uses TRBV6-5 and TRBJ2-1; 10 bases are shared with TRBD2. V was clipped by 6 bases and J by 2 bases; unmatched bases: 4. The length of the CDR3 is 15 residues. The germline V gene encodes CDR1 MNHEY and CDR2 SVGAGI.

This clone was counted a single time. The chain uses TRBV4-2 and TRBJ2-1, with a possible D match to TRBD1 (5 bases). Germline CDR1 reads LGHNA; CDR2 reads YNFKEQ. Trimming cost V 0 bases and J 0 bases, with 6 bases left between them. The CDR3 contains 15 residues. CDR3 coding DNA: TGTGCCAGCAGCCAAGACAGGGACTCCTACAATGAGCAGTTCTTC. Translation: CASSQDRDSYNEQFF.

The CDR3 region is CASSVDGGFSYNEQFF. The CDR3 coding sequence is TGTGCCAGCAGCGTAGACGGAGGTTTTTCCTACAATGAGCAGTTCTTC. The chain has TRBV9 and TRBJ2-1, with D possibly matching TRBD2 (5 bases). CDR3 length equals 16 residues. V lost 0 bases to trimming and J lost 1 base, with 11 bases between them. Germline loops: CDR1 SGDLS, CDR2 YYNGEE.

This rearrangement joins TRBV4-1 to TRBJ2-7; the match to TRBD2 covers 9 bases. The CDR3 consists of 16 residues. V dropped 0 bases and J dropped 0; count of bases not matched to a gene: 3. Germline loops: CDR1 MGHRA, CDR2 YSYEKL. CDR3 region: CASSQDSGGPSYEQYF. The DNA of the CDR3 is TGCGCCAGCAGCCAAGATAGCGGGGGCCCCTCCTACGAGCAGTACTTC.

The chain joins TRBV29-1 to TRBJ2-1, with D maybe TRBD1 (6 bases). Trimming pared 1 base from V and 0 bases from J, leaving 13 bases between. The CDR3 length is 16 residues. The germline gives CDR1 SQVTM, CDR2 ANQGSEA. The CDR3 DNA is TGCAGCGTTGAAGGCGACAGGACGAGCTCCTACAATGAGCAGTTCTTC. Translated: CSVEGDRTSSYNEQFF.

The gene calls are TRBV6-1 and TRBJ2-5, with D possibly TRBD1 on 6 matching bases. V lost 1 base, J lost 5 bases, and 11 bases lay in between. This CDR3 contains 14 residues. Germline loops: CDR1 MNHNS, CDR2 SASEGT. The CDR3 here is CASSEDTGYETQYF. For the CDR3, the DNA is TGTGCCAGCAGTGAAGACACAGGGTACGAGACCCAGTACTTC.

This sequence joins TRBV7-6 and TRBJ1-3; 7 bases are shared with TRBD1. This CDR3 is 16 amino acids long. Germline-derived CDR1 and CDR2 are SGHVS and FNYEAQ. V was clipped by 4 bases and J by 0 bases; unmatched bases: 6. CDR3 in amino acids: CASSYNQGDSGNTIYF. CDR3 sequence (DNA): TGTGCCAGCAGCTATAACCAGGGGGACTCTGGAAACACCATATATTTT.

V usage is TRBV30 and J usage is TRBJ1-2; 9 nucleotides match TRBD1. Germline V gene data show CDR1 as GTSNPN and CDR2 as SVGIG (reference sequence). The V and J ends lost 5 bases and 7 bases, in that order; junction bases with no gene match: 11. The CDR3 length is 14 residues. CDR3 bases: TGTGCCTGGGGACCAACAGGGGGCGCCGCTGGCTACACCTTC. This sequence encodes CAWGPTGGAAGYTF. The complete variable domain, with remaining parts taken from reference TRBV30 and TRBJ1-2, reads SQTIHQWPATLVQPVGSPLSLECTVEGTSNPNLYWYRQAAGRGLQLLFYSVGIGQISSEVPQNLSASRPQDRQFILSSKKLLLSDSGFYLCAWGPTGGAAGYTFGSGTRLTVV.

V gene TRBV25-1 combines with J gene TRBJ2-1; 9 bases fit TRBD2. Looked up from germline, CDR1 is MGHDK and CDR2 is SYGVNS. The CDR3 runs 14 residues. J was trimmed by 5 bases and V by 5 bases; bases with no gene match: 4. The CDR3 nucleotides read TGTGCCAGCAGTCTAAGCGGGAGGCACAATGAGCAGTTCTTC. Protein: CASSLSGRHNEQFF.

This clone was counted a few times. The chain combines TRBV2 with TRBJ2-7; 11 nucleotides line up with TRBD1. Germline trimming cut 6 bases from V and 2 bases from J; bases unmatched to any gene: 6. This CDR3 is 15 amino acids long. Looked up from germline, CDR1 is SNHLY and CDR2 is FYNNEI. The CDR3 is CASRRTGGFTYEQYF. The CDR3 nucleotides read TGTGCCAGCAGGAGGACAGGGGGCTTTACCTACGAGCAGTACTTC.

The chain joins TRBV15 to TRBJ2-5, with D tentatively TRBD1 (5 bases). The J call is in doubt because the DNA end fits TRBJ2-7 better. The CDR3 is made up of 12 amino acids. CDR1 LNHNV and CDR2 YYDKDF come from the germline V gene (reference sequence). The CDR3 sequence is CAVSQGHYEQYF. CDR3 DNA: TGTGCCGTATCGCAGGGTCACTACGAGCAGTACTTC.

V and J are TRBV5-4 and TRBJ1-2; no clear D. The V gene lost 6 bases and the J gene lost 3 bases, with 18 bases spanning the gap. Germline CDR1 SGHNT, CDR2 YYREEE (reference sequence). The CDR3 is made up of 15 amino acids. CDR3 in amino acids: CASTPDRQAYYGYTF. CDR3 nucleotides: TGTGCCAGCACCCCTGACCGGCAGGCCTACTATGGCTACACCTTC.

The chain uses TRBV19 and TRBJ1-1; D is uncertain. The CDR3 extends over 13 amino acids. Trimming cost V 7 bases and J 0 bases, with 9 bases left between them. Germline V gene data show CDR1 as LNHDA and CDR2 as SQIVND (reference sequence). This CDR3 is CASIARMNTEAFF. Written as DNA, the CDR3 is TGTGCCAGTATTGCCAGGATGAACACTGAAGCTTTCTTT.

This clone was counted once. The CDR3 region is CASSQERGRTDTQYF. CDR3 DNA: TGTGCCAGCAGCCAAGAACGGGGAAGGACAGATACGCAGTATTTT. This chain connects TRBV4-2 to TRBJ2-3, with D possibly being TRBD2 (5 bases). Germline CDR1 LGHNA, CDR2 YNFKEQ. The CDR3 sequence is 15 residues long. Trimming removed 0 bases at V and 3 bases at J, with 10 bases between.

The gene calls are TRBV2 and TRBJ2-7; no reliable D call. Germline lookup yields CDR1 SNHLY and CDR2 FYNNEI. CDR3 length: 10 residues. V gave up 6 bases and J gave up 2 bases, with 2 bases separating them. CDR3 region: CASSTYEQYF. The CDR3 nucleotides read TGTGCCAGCAGCACCTACGAGCAGTACTTC.

This clone occurred once. The chain joins TRBV7-9 to TRBJ1-1; 7 positions match TRBD1. V dropped 1 base and J dropped 4; count of bases not matched to a gene: 0. This CDR3 region has 13 residues. CDR1 and CDR2 from the germline V gene are SEHNR and FQNEAQ (reference sequence). The CDR3 loop reads CASSLEGATEAFF. The CDR3 bases are TGTGCCAGCAGCTTAGAGGGGGCCACTGAAGCTTTCTTT.

The rearrangement uses TRBV5-1 and TRBJ2-7; weak D call: TRBD2 (5 bases). V gave up 0 bases and J gave up 1 base, with 11 bases separating them. The V gene's germline CDR1 is SGHRS and CDR2 YFSETQ. The CDR3 loop spans 15 amino acids. The DNA of the CDR3 is TGCGCCAGCAGCTTGGAATGGGGAGCATCCTACGAGCAGTACTTC. Translating it yields CASSLEWGASYEQYF.

This chain joins TRBV14 and TRBJ1-2; TRBD1 matches 8 bases. CDR3 length equals 12 residues. The germline gives CDR1 SGHDN, CDR2 FVKESK. With V trimmed by 10 bases and J by 2 bases, 3 bases remained unmatched. DNA of the CDR3: TGTGCCACAGGACAGGGAAACTATGGCTACACCTTC. Its translation is CATGQGNYGYTF.

The genes are TRBV9 and TRBJ2-1; 12 bases align to TRBD2. CDR1 SGDLS and CDR2 YYNGEE come from the germline V gene. With V trimmed by 1 base and J by 4 bases, 0 bases remained unmatched. The CDR3 loop spans 15 amino acids. The CDR3 DNA reads as TGTGCCAGCAGCGTACTAGCGGGGGGGTACAATGAGCAGTTCTTC. This translates into CASSVLAGGYNEQFF.

The chain carries TRBV2 and TRBJ1-3; the D gene is possibly TRBD1 (5 bases). Germline values: CDR1 SNHLY, CDR2 FYNNEI. Trimming stripped 0 bases from V and 1 base from J, with 7 bases between. CDR3 size: 15 residues. CDR3 DNA: TGTGCCAGCAGTGAAGCGAGACAGTCTGGAAACACCATATATTTT. Its protein product is CASSEARQSGNTIYF.